These 24 T cell receptor beta chains were sequenced from one sample in a study of blood T cell repertoires in COVID-19. The repertoire was sequenced with immunoSEQ multiplex PCR; TCRdb's copy has only in-frame clones and lacks some. The repertoire holds under 95,000 clones, with around 79% as singletons. Sample: peripheral blood. Source of these receptors: a man aged 50-59 years with active or convalescent COVID-19.

This clone was found a few times. Other DNA sequences within the sample encode an identical CDR3. This chain joins TRBV5-1 and TRBJ1-4; D ambiguous. V was trimmed by 4 bases and J by 7 bases, leaving 17 bases between them. The germline gives CDR1 SGHRS, CDR2 YFSETQ. The CDR3 is 15 amino acids. CDR3 sequence reads: CASSLVQASGEKLFF. The CDR3, as DNA: TGCGCCAGCAGCCTTGTTCAGGCGAGCGGTGAAAAACTGTTTTTT. The variable domain in full, completed from reference TRBV5-1 and TRBJ1-4, reads KAGVTQTPRYLIKTRGQQVTLSCSPISGHRSVSWYQQTPGQGLQFLFEYFSETQRNKGNFPGRFSGRQFSNSRSEMNVSTLELGDSALYLCASSLVQASGEKLFFGSGTQLSVL.

This clone was seen only once. The gene calls are TRBV30 and TRBJ1-2; 8 bases agree with TRBD1. CDR1 is GTSNPN and CDR2 is SVGIG in the germline V gene (reference sequence). CDR3 size: 15 residues. V dropped 4 bases and J dropped 0; count of bases not matched to a gene: 7. The CDR3 loop reads CAWKGQGGANYGYTF. For the CDR3, the DNA is TGTGCCTGGAAAGGACAGGGTGGAGCTAACTATGGCTACACCTTC.

This sequence joins TRBV6-2 or TRBV6-3 and TRBJ1-5, with 9 nucleotides matching TRBD1. Trimming cost V 5 bases and J 10 bases; bases outside gene matches: 6. Per the germline V gene, CDR1 is MNHEY and CDR2 is SVGEGT. The CDR3 sequence is 13 residues long. The CDR3 coding sequence is TGTGCCAGCAGTGACAGGGGGGGGGCACCCCAGCATTTT. Translated, it gives CASSDRGGAPQHF.

The rearrangement uses TRBV6-5 and TRBJ1-4; D gene unclear. Trimming shortened V by 8 bases and J by 4 bases, and 11 bases separated the two germline ends. Germline V CDR1 and CDR2: MNHEY, SVGAGI. The CDR3 is 13 residues long. The CDR3 region is CASGQAFNEKLFF. The CDR3 DNA reads as TGTGCCAGCGGGCAGGCCTTTAATGAAAAACTGTTTTTT.

The chain recombines TRBV3-1 (or the pseudogene TRBV3-2) with TRBJ1-1, with a tentative D call TRBD1 (5 bases). CDR1 LGHDT and CDR2 YNNKEL come from the germline V gene (reference sequence). This CDR3 has 13 amino acids. The germline V and J ends were trimmed by 1 base and 5 bases, with 8 bases remaining between them. The CDR3 nucleotides read TGTGCCAGCAGCCAAGGGGGGGGTACTGAAGCTTTCTTT. Translation: CASSQGGGTEAFF.

With regard to this clone: The junction does not match germline at one end; this may be a read error. The chain joins TRBV19 to TRBJ2-5; TRBD1 is a possible D gene (5 bases). CDR3 length: 16 residues. CDR1 and CDR2 (germline): LNHDA, SQIVND (reference sequence). The CDR3: CASSIGSGAYQETQYF. The CDR3 nucleotides read TGTGCCAGTAGTATAGGGTCTGGGGCCTACCAGGAGACCCAGTACTTC.

This clone was counted between two and nine times. The rearrangement links TRBV5-5 to TRBJ2-3, with TRBD2 identical over 14 bases. Germline CDR1 reads SGHKS; CDR2 reads YYEKEE (reference sequence). V trimming: 0 bases; J trimming: 3 bases; junction bases outside the gene matches: 0. There are 16 residues in the CDR3. This CDR3 is CASSLGTSGRTDTQYF. As DNA, the CDR3 is TGTGCCAGCAGCTTGGGGACTAGCGGGAGGACAGATACGCAGTATTTT.

The chain combines TRBV11-2 with TRBJ2-1; D may be TRBD1 (5 bases). Trimming pared 5 bases from V and 6 bases from J, leaving 14 bases between. Germline values: CDR1 SGHAT, CDR2 FQNNGV. This CDR3 is built from 14 residues. The chain's CDR3 is CASSPAWGVNEQFF. The CDR3 coding sequence is TGTGCCAGCAGCCCGGCGTGGGGCGTCAATGAGCAGTTCTTC.

The V call is TRBV7-2, the J call TRBJ2-1; 8 bases map to TRBD2. Unmatched junction bases numbered 9, after V lost 4 bases and J lost 4 bases. The CDR3 spans 16 residues. The germline gives CDR1 SGHTA, CDR2 FQGNSA. The CDR3 sequence: CASSSYSGETYNEQFF. CDR3 sequence (DNA): TGTGCCAGCAGCTCCTATAGCGGGGAGACATACAATGAGCAGTTCTTC.

This chain connects TRBV5-6 to TRBJ2-7, with D possibly TRBD1 on 6 matching bases. Trimming removed 8 bases from V and 2 bases from J, with 17 bases in between. The CDR3 runs 14 residues. The germline V gene encodes CDR1 SGHDT and CDR2 YYEEEE. Here the CDR3 DNA reads TGTGCCAGTTTCAAACGGGACATCGCCTACGAGCAGTACTTC. Translated: CASFKRDIAYEQYF. The variable domain in full, completed from reference TRBV5-6 and TRBJ2-7, reads DAGVTQSPTHLIKTRGQQVTLRCSPKSGHDTVSWYQQALGQGPQFIFQYYEEEERQRGNFPDRFSGHQFPNYSSELNVNALLLGDSALYLCASFKRDIAYEQYFGPGTRLTVT.

The chain carries TRBV28 and TRBJ1-1, with D possibly TRBD1 on 5 matching bases. Germline V CDR1 and CDR2: MDHEN, SYDVKM. Trimming took 5 bases from V and 1 from J, leaving 14 bases between them. There are 15 residues in the CDR3. Here the CDR3 reads CASSLRQTGNTEAFF. Here the CDR3 DNA reads TGTGCCAGCAGTCTTCGACAGACCGGGAACACTGAAGCTTTCTTT.

A note on this clone: This sample includes further DNA sequences coding for the same CDR3. CDR3 DNA: TGCGCCAGCAGTTTCGAGGGGGCTGGCACTGAAGCTTTCTTT. This codes for CASSFEGAGTEAFF. The gene calls are TRBV5-1 and TRBJ1-1; TRBD1 matches at 7 bases. This CDR3 contains 14 residues. The V and J ends lost 5 bases and 4 bases, in that order; junction bases with no gene match: 8. From germline, CDR1 is SGHRS and CDR2 YFSETQ. The full variable domain, completed using reference TRBV5-1 and TRBJ1-1, is KAGVTQTPRYLIKTRGQQVTLSCSPISGHRSVSWYQQTPGQGLQFLFEYFSETQRNKGNFPGRFSGRQFSNSRSEMNVSTLELGDSALYLCASSFEGAGTEAFFGQGTRLTVV.

The V gene is TRBV5-1, the J gene TRBJ1-3, with 9 bases that match TRBD1. The CDR3 is 17 residues long. Germline V gives CDR1 SGHRS, CDR2 YFSETQ. After removal of 0 bases from V and 5 bases from J, the junction contained 9 bases not matched to a gene. CDR3 sequence (DNA): TGCGCCAGCAGCTTGGAGATGGGACAGGGTCTAAGAAACACCATATATTTT. Translated, it gives CASSLEMGQGLRNTIYF.

This CDR3 is CASRRDSLDVTFF. The CDR3 bases are TGTGCCAGCAGACGGGACAGCCTGGATGTAACTTTCTTT. The chain is built from TRBV6-5 and TRBJ1-1; the match to TRBD1 covers 7 bases. This CDR3 is built from 13 residues. The germline V gene has CDR1 MNHEY and CDR2 SVGAGI. Trimming cost V 6 bases and J 12 bases; bases outside gene matches: 13.

At least ten counts were recorded for this clone. This chain uses TRBV5-4 with TRBJ1-3, with D tentatively TRBD1 (6 bases). CDR3 length: 16 amino acids. The germline V gene has CDR1 SGHNT and CDR2 YYREEE (reference sequence). V dropped 2 bases and J dropped 0 bases, with 12 bases sitting between them. The CDR3 sequence is CASSLGQPSSGNTIYF. The CDR3, as DNA: TGTGCCAGCAGCTTAGGACAGCCGAGCTCTGGAAACACCATATATTTT. Filled out from reference TRBV5-4 and TRBJ1-3, the complete variable domain reads ETGVTQSPTHLIKTRGQQVTLRCSSQSGHNTVSWYQQALGQGPQFIFQYYREEENGRGNFPPRFSGLQFPNYSSELNVNALELDDSALYLCASSLGQPSSGNTIYFGEGSWLTVV.

This rearrangement joins TRBV6-6 to TRBJ1-6; 7 bases are shared with TRBD1. CDR3 length: 17 residues. Trimming cost V 5 bases and J 0 bases; bases outside gene matches: 7. Germline lookup yields CDR1 MNHNY and CDR2 SVGAGI (reference sequence). CDR3: CASSRQGSGSYNSPLHF. The CDR3 bases are TGTGCCAGCAGTCGACAGGGATCGGGCTCCTATAATTCACCCCTCCACTTT.

The chain couples TRBV9 to TRBJ2-2; D remains ambiguous. CDR1 is SGDLS and CDR2 is YYNGEE in the germline V gene. The CDR3 sequence is 11 residues long. V lost 3 bases, J lost 10 bases, and 7 bases lay in between. CDR3 sequence reads: CASSAGAELFF. DNA for the CDR3: TGTGCCAGCAGCGCAGGCGCGGAGCTGTTTTTT. Supplemented by reference TRBV9 and TRBJ2-2, the full variable domain reads DSGVTQTPKHLITATGQRVTLRCSPRSGDLSVYWYQQSLDQGLQFLIQYYNGEERAKGNILERFSAQQFPDLHSELNLSSLELGDSALYFCASSAGAELFFGEGSRLTVL.

The chain links TRBV9 to TRBJ1-2, with D possibly matching TRBD1 (5 bases). CDR1 and CDR2 (germline): SGDLS, YYNGEE. Trimming removed 5 bases from V and 8 bases from J, with 10 bases in between. CDR3 length: 11 amino acids. The CDR3 DNA reads TGTGCCAGCAGGCTCGGGGGGGGCTACACCTTC. This translates into CASRLGGGYTF.

CDR3 loop: CATSRVVSGQGQETQYF. In nucleotides, the CDR3 is TGTGCCACCAGCAGAGTGGTGTCGGGACAGGGGCAAGAGACCCAGTACTTC. V and J are TRBV15 and TRBJ2-5; 10 bases are shared with TRBD1. CDR1 is LNHNV and CDR2 is YYDKDF in the germline V gene (reference sequence). J gave up 2 bases and V 1 base, and 7 bases lay outside the gene matches. CDR3 length equals 17 residues. Using reference TRBV15 and TRBJ2-5 for the parts outside the CDR3, the full variable domain is DAMVIQNPRYQVTQFGKPVTLSCSQTLNHNVMYWYQQKSSQAPKLLFHYYDKDFNNEADTPDNFQSRRPNTSFCFLDIRSPGLGDTAMYLCATSRVVSGQGQETQYFGPGTRLLVL.

The V and J genes are TRBV28 and TRBJ1-1; 10 bases agree with TRBD1. Losses at the gene ends were 6 bases for V and 0 bases for J; bases not matched to a gene: 7. The CDR3 totals 16 residues. Germline CDR1 and CDR2: MDHEN and SYDVKM. CDR3: CASSPGTGALNTEAFF. As DNA, the CDR3 is TGTGCCAGCAGCCCCGGGACAGGGGCTCTGAACACTGAAGCTTTCTTT.

The CDR3 region is CASSLAELASLSTDTQYF. CDR3 nucleotide sequence: TGCGCCAGCAGCTTGGCCGAACTAGCGAGCCTTAGCACAGATACGCAGTATTTT. The chain links TRBV5-1 to TRBJ2-3, with 7 bases that match TRBD2. The CDR3 sequence is 18 residues long. Germline V CDR1 and CDR2: SGHRS, YFSETQ. The V and J ends lost 0 bases and 0 bases, in that order; junction bases with no gene match: 10.

The chain employs TRBV19 and TRBJ2-7; 7 nucleotides match TRBD2. This CDR3 is built from 17 residues. The germline V gene encodes CDR1 LNHDA and CDR2 SQIVND (reference sequence). V shed 0 bases, J shed 2 bases, and the junction held 10 bases outside the gene matches. Here the CDR3 reads CASSIEKKKAGTYEQYF. The CDR3 DNA reads TGTGCCAGTAGTATAGAAAAGAAGAAAGCGGGGACCTACGAGCAGTACTTC.

This chain uses TRBV25-1 with TRBJ2-5, with D unresolved. Germline V gene data show CDR1 as MGHDK and CDR2 as SYGVNS. The CDR3 spans 14 residues. Deletions cut 0 bases from V and 2 bases from J, with 7 bases between. CDR3 loop: CASSEYSVQETQYF. The CDR3 DNA sequence: TGTGCCAGCAGTGAATATTCAGTACAAGAGACCCAGTACTTC.

V and J are TRBV1 and TRBJ2-4; no check of the table's D call, TRBD2, against the DNA was made. TRBV1 is shown as a pseudogene. The CDR3 spans 19 residues. CDR3 DNA sequence: TGCACCAGCAGCCTCGGGACTAGCGGGGGCCCTATAGCCAAAAACATTCAGTACTTC. This encodes CTSSLGTSGGPIAKNIQYF.